This T cell receptor beta chain was sequenced in a study of human T cells and chemical hapten exposure. Study-level points and caveats: Significantly more large CDR3 similarity clusters were formed by expanded TCRs than by controls.

The germline V gene has CDR1 LGHDT and CDR2 YNNKEL (reference sequence). Deletions cut 3 bases from V and 6 bases from J, with 7 bases between. This CDR3 has 12 residues. Time point reported: patch test 1, 2 weeks after DPC sensitization. The treatment is: therapeutic diphenylcyclopropenone sensitization with weekly scalp DPC. Blood sampling occurred before each patch-test application. Whole blood, unfractionated, served as the material for total RNA extraction. The study used a library that attached unique molecular identifiers to individual cDNA molecules. TCRdb called the RACE reads again in MiXCR, with one record for every CDR3 protein. The data show about 70,000 distinct CDR3 sequences, roughly 9.8% seen once. Of note for this clonotype: The antigen is undetermined.

This clonotype was obtained from a woman aged 40 to 55 with alopecia areata. Some clones in this sample may be carry-over from other donors' samples. The sequencing used whole blood, collected in connection with sensitization to the hapten diphenylcyclopropenone (DPC). The rearrangement uses TRBV3-1 and TRBJ2-3; no reliable D call. This CDR3 is CASSQGTDTQYF. CDR3 sequence (DNA): TGTGCCAGCAGCCAGGGAACCGATACGCAGTATTTT.